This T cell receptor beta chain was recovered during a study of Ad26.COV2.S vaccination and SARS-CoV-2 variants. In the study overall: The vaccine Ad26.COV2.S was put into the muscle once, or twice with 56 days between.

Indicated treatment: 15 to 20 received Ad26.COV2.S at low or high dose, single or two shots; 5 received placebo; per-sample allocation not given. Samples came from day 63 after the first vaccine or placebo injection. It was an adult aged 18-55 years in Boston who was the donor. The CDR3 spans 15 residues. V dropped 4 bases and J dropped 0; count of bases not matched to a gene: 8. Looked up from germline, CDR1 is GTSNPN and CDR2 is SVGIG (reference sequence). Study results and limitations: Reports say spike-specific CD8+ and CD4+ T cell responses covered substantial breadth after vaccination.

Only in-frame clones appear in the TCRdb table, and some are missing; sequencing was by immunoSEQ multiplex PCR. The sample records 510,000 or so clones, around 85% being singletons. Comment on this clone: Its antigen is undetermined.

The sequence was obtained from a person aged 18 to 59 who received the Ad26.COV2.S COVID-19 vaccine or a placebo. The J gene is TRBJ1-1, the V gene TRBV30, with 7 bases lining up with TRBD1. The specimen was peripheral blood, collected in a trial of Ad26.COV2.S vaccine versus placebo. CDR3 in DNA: TGTGCCTGGATAGGGGGCTTAGGTATGAACACTGAAGCTTTCTTT. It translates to CAWIGGLGMNTEAFF.